A few counts support the clone carrying this TCR beta chain. This entry is derived from a study of T cells in Graves' hyperthyroidism and ophthalmopathy. CDR1 is LNHNV, CDR2 YYDKDF, per germline (reference sequence). This CDR3 has 12 amino acids. Between the trimmed V and J ends, which lost 3 bases and 2 bases, there was a span of 4 bases. Amplified TCR beta CDR3 regions derived from RNA transcripts. First-round RT-PCR of the TCR CDR3 relied on the HTBI primer set. MiXCR was run by TCRdb on the multiplex PCR reads, yielding one entry per CDR3 protein. This sample has about 130,000 distinct CDR3 sequences, with around 20% found just once. PBMCs were sourced from roughly 9.7 ml fresh peripheral blood.

Sequencing input: blood. The clonotype comes from a woman aged 45-60 years with Graves' hyperthyroidism that later progressed to Graves' ophthalmopathy. The rearrangement joins TRBV15 to TRBJ2-5; D is ambiguous. The CDR3 region has the DNA TGTGCCACCAGCAGGGCACAAGAGACCCAGTACTTC. This codes for CATSRAQETQYF.